This entry is about one TCR beta chain. Which antigen it targets is not known. At one of its ends the junction is not consistent with the germline gene, which may arise from a read error. The germline V gene sets CDR1 to SGHAT and CDR2 to FQNNGV. Measured from the cysteine to the phenylalanine, the CDR3 is 14 residues long. Just CDR3 DNA is preserved here, 42 bases in frame from base 1. The sample belongs to a study of shared clonotypes between healthy human individuals (dated by TCRdb to about 2020). Study-level background: The cohort comprised a couple of women and a few men aged 18 to 49 years. For each donor, three plates each were used for CD4 naive and CD4 memory, two plates were used for CD8 naive, and one plate was used for CD8 memory. To estimate repertoire size and how much clonotypes are shared between individuals, the study performed deep sequencing of blood TCR repertoires from roughly five healthy adults. Libraries were prepared and TCR repertoires were sequenced by different laboratories using diverse techniques, in order to increase sequencing depth and limit assay-specific biases. Per donor, leukapheresis produced somewhere between about 0.9 and 9 billion PBMCs.

Healthy HIV-negative adults with no recently reported acute infections or vaccinations were included as donors. Only Caucasian adults living in Nashville, Tennessee, USA were represented among the donors. CD8 memory samples consisted of magnetically selected CD45RO+ cells combined with CCR7-negative CD45RA+ effector memory (TemRA) cells. Blood was obtained by leukapheresis, after which PBMCs were separated by Ficoll-Histopaque density gradient centrifugation and cryopreserved in liquid nitrogen vapor phase. Analytical flow cytometry was used to check the purity and quantity of each magnetically sorted T cell population. Genomic DNA was isolated from each sorted fraction and quantified by UV absorbance on a Nanodrop 2000c. Using the deep immunoSEQ assay, multiplex PCR amplified TCR CDR3 regions from genomic DNA. Extracted genomic DNA from each cell subset was spread evenly across all wells of several immunoSEQ 96-well plates, with each plate serving as a replicate. Each replicate PCR for sorted subsets received around 200 ng genomic DNA, equal to 30,000 or so T cell genomes. Purified libraries were quantified with a Qubit 3.0 fluorometer, sized on a Bioanalyzer 2100, and re-quantified with the KAPA Library Quantification kit. Each immunoSEQ 96-well plate was sequenced on its own single-read 150-cycle Illumina NextSeq 550 flow cell. The authors' pipeline ran thus. The immunoSEQ output contained only junctional sequences without quality scores, so filtering could not match that applied to full-length reads. To assign V/J genes and CDR3, sequences were annotated against IMGT germline references using PyIR, a Python wrapper for IgBLAST v1.9. Reads with weak V/J assignments (E-value above 1e-6), missing CDR3, stop codons, out-of-frame junctions, or ambiguous translated residues were removed. V3J clonotypes were defined as sequences sharing the same inferred V gene, J gene, and CDR3 amino acid sequence. The percentage overlap between two repertoires was calculated by dividing the number of shared unique clonotypes by the size of the smaller repertoire. Richness of each repertoire was evaluated using RTK rarefaction, the Chao1 estimator, and Recon v2.1 estimates of unobserved clonotypes. Generation probabilities for all TCRbeta clonotypes obtained by the gDNA method from a few donors were computed using OLGA. The immuneACCESS repertoire file appears here via TCRdb, limited to in-frame rearrangements. These files lack a portion of the clones; in checked studies, under half of the deficit traces to unresolved V genes, and the cause of the others is not known. That table supplies the V and J calls and clone size; D and trimming were determined from the DNA. The sample table shows roughly 320,000 clones, and over 75% are seen once. Roughly 16% of the sample goes to the ten largest clones.

Overall results and qualifications from the work: Based on pairwise subsampling, the degree of clonotype sharing among donors was expected to be affected by sequencing depth. Sharing across several donors was observed for approximately 5% of naive CD4, under 4% of naive CD8, 2% to 2.5% of memory CD4, and around 0.44% of memory CD8 clonotypes. Sampling was restricted to blood, and TCR repertoires in tissues likely differ from the TCR repertoires found in blood. Incomplete sequencing was indicated by rarefaction of sorted-subset datasets, despite the large sequencing depth. Clonotypes shared by all four sorted-subset donors showed higher generation probabilities than non-shared clonotypes. The genetic and exposure-history diversity represented was limited by the small number of donors. Larger estimated clonotype richness was generally found for naive subsets than for memory subsets.

This TCR derives from a young man in good health. In this chain, TRBV11-2 is recombined with TRBJ1-2; no confident D gene assignment can be made. The specimen sequenced was memory CD8+ T cells sorted from blood. The sample's cell subset or site label is to be understood as: CD45RO+ cells pooled with CCR7-negative TemRA cells. Here is the DNA: TGTGCCAGCAGCTTAGATCCCGGCTTCTATGACTACACCTTC. It translates to CASSLDPGFYDYTF.